The 18 T cell receptor beta chains below come from one sample, sequenced in a study of immune evolution from preneoplasia to lung adenocarcinoma. TCRdb's copy holds only in-frame clones and misses some; the assay was immunoSEQ multiplex PCR. The data hold 20,000 to 30,000 clones, with about 76% observed a single time. The source material was FFPE invasive lung adenocarcinoma tissue. These receptors were taken from a person aged 55-75 years with invasive lung adenocarcinoma. Some clones in this sample may be carry-over from other donors' samples.

The genes are TRBV27 and TRBJ2-6, with D unclear. The CDR3 covers 15 residues. V lost 6 bases and J 0 bases, leaving 9 bases between the germline ends. CDR1 and CDR2 from the germline V gene are MNHEY and SMNVEV (reference sequence). CDR3 loop: CASRSRTSGANVLTF. The CDR3 nucleotides read TGTGCCAGCAGGTCCCGGACCTCTGGGGCCAACGTCCTGACTTTC.

This chain uses TRBV30 with TRBJ2-7; a weak D match, TRBD1 (5 bases). CDR3 size: 11 residues. Deletions cut 5 bases from V and 3 bases from J, with 8 bases between. Looked up from germline, CDR1 is GTSNPN and CDR2 is SVGIG (reference sequence). For the CDR3, the DNA is TGTGCCTGGGCTGACAGCTACGAGCAGTACTTC. Residues: CAWADSYEQYF.

The chain couples TRBV15 to TRBJ2-5; 11 bases map to TRBD2. Unmatched junction bases numbered 7, after V lost 2 bases and J lost 2 bases. The germline CDR1 and CDR2 sequences are LNHNV and YYDKDF (reference sequence). This CDR3 has 17 amino acids. The CDR3 loop reads CATSRNPGLAAQETQYF. Here the CDR3 DNA reads TGTGCCACCAGCAGAAATCCGGGACTAGCGGCTCAAGAGACCCAGTACTTC.

This chain links TRBV5-1 with TRBJ2-2; TRBD2 aligns across 7 bases. The V segment lost 4 bases and the J segment 7 bases; nucleotides outside the gene matches: 7. Germline values: CDR1 SGHRS, CDR2 YFSETQ. This CDR3 has 14 residues. The CDR3 DNA follows: TGCGCCAGCAGCCTGGGGAGGGGCGGCGGGGAGCTGTTTTTT. Protein: CASSLGRGGGELFF.

This chain joins TRBV9 and TRBJ2-3; TRBD1 matches 7 bases. The CDR3 sequence is 15 residues long. V lost 1 base and J lost 1; bases outside the gene matches: 3. CDR1 and CDR2 (germline): SGDLS, YYNGEE. The CDR3 protein is CASSVRTGGTDTQYF. The CDR3 region has the DNA TGTGCCAGCAGCGTAAGGACAGGAGGCACAGATACGCAGTATTTT.

The table lists this clone with a few counts. The chain links TRBV18 to TRBJ2-2; 8 bases map to TRBD1. With 4 bases clipped from V and 6 bases from J, the junction kept 10 bases outside the gene matches. The CDR3 is 16 residues long. Germline V gene lookup returns CDR1 KGHSH and CDR2 LQKENI. CDR3 loop: CASSHGQGPEAGELFF. The DNA of the CDR3 is TGTGCCAGCTCACATGGACAGGGCCCTGAGGCCGGGGAGCTGTTTTTT.

The chain is built from TRBV5-4 and TRBJ2-3; D tentatively fits TRBD1 or TRBD2 (5 bases each). The germline V gene encodes CDR1 SGHNT and CDR2 YYREEE (reference sequence). Trimming cost V 7 bases and J 5 bases, with 5 bases left between them. The CDR3 covers 10 residues. CDR3 nucleotides: TGTGCCAGCGGGGGAGATACGCAGTATTTT. Encoded protein: CASGGDTQYF.

V gene TRBV19 combines with J gene TRBJ1-1; the D gene is possibly TRBD1 (6 bases). Trimming shortened V by 6 bases and J by 5 bases, and 19 bases separated the two germline ends. CDR1 and CDR2 from the germline V gene are LNHDA and SQIVND (reference sequence). The CDR3 consists of 15 residues. This chain's CDR3 is CASSPTRGGTTEAFF. The CDR3 bases are TGTGCCAGTAGCCCGACAAGGGGGGGGACGACTGAAGCTTTCTTT. Complete variable domain (other parts from reference TRBV19 and TRBJ1-1): DGGITQSPKYLFRKEGQNVTLSCEQNLNHDAMYWYRQDPGQGLRLIYYSQIVNDFQKGDIAEGYSVSREKKESFPLTVTSAQKNPTAFYLCASSPTRGGTTEAFFGQGTRLTVV.

The chain joins TRBV18 to TRBJ2-1; the D gene is possibly TRBD2 (7 bases). Per the germline V gene, CDR1 is KGHSH and CDR2 is LQKENI. The CDR3 spans 16 residues. V was cut by 3 bases and J by 10 bases, with 22 bases left in between. CDR3 region: CASSPLEGGPGGEQFF. The CDR3 region has the DNA TGTGCCAGCTCACCTCTAGAGGGAGGGCCCGGGGGCGAGCAGTTCTTC.

In this sample, this clone turned up a few times. The germline gene is not matched at one end of the junction; a read error may be the cause. The V and J genes are TRBV10-1 and TRBJ1-4, with D possibly TRBD1 on 6 matching bases. The germline V gene encodes CDR1 WNHNN and CDR2 SYGVQD (reference sequence). The CDR3 is made up of 15 amino acids. The CDR3 region has the DNA TGCGCCAGCTTAAACCCAGGACAGAGAAATGAGAAACTGTTTTTT. Translated, it gives CASLNPGQRNEKLFF.

This chain joins TRBV5-1 and TRBJ2-1, with D tentatively TRBD2 (6 bases). This CDR3 has 14 residues. Germline V lookup: CDR1 SGHRS, CDR2 YFSETQ. The V end was cut by 2 bases, the J end by 9 bases, with 15 bases between. Here the CDR3 reads CASSLSAGMIEQFF. The DNA for the CDR3 is TGCGCCAGCAGCTTAAGCGCGGGAATGATTGAGCAGTTCTTC.

The rearrangement joins TRBV30 to TRBJ1-4; TRBD1 might be the D (5 bases). The CDR3 contains 14 residues. V lost 3 bases and J lost 3, with 11 bases in between. The germline V gene has CDR1 GTSNPN and CDR2 SVGIG (reference sequence). The CDR3 DNA is TGTGCCTGGAGGAAAGTACAGGCTAATGAAAAACTGTTTTTT. This sequence encodes CAWRKVQANEKLFF.

This clone was detected a few times. This chain uses TRBV19 with TRBJ2-7; D is unclear. Per germline, CDR1 LNHDA and CDR2 SQIVND (reference sequence). The CDR3 extends over 14 amino acids. Trimming pared 1 base from V and 8 bases from J, leaving 15 bases between. CDR3 in DNA: TGTGCCAGTAGTATAGCGACTGAACAGCCCAAGCAGTACTTC. Its translation: CASSIATEQPKQYF.

This clone was seen a few times. This chain links TRBV6-1 with TRBJ2-5; TRBD1 matches 8 bases. V shed 0 bases, J shed 5 bases, and the junction held 8 bases outside the gene matches. Germline V gene data show CDR1 as MNHNS and CDR2 as SASEGT. CDR3 size: 16 residues. The CDR3 region has the DNA TGTGCCAGCAGTGAAGCTTTAGGACAGGGTGGGGAGACCCAGTACTTC. This translates into CASSEALGQGGETQYF.

The genes are TRBV28 and TRBJ1-2; the D is unclear. This CDR3 contains 14 residues. V was shortened by 8 bases and J by 1 base, with 14 bases between the two germline ends. Per the germline V gene, CDR1 is MDHEN and CDR2 is SYDVKM. This CDR3 reads CASVRAAVNYGYTF. CDR3 DNA sequence: TGTGCCAGCGTTAGAGCTGCAGTTAACTATGGCTACACCTTC.

The chain carries TRBV7-9 and TRBJ2-3; D call uncertain. Trimming took 1 base from V and 4 from J, leaving 6 bases between them. Per germline, CDR1 SEHNR and CDR2 FQNEAQ (reference sequence). The CDR3 is made up of 13 amino acids. The CDR3 sequence is CASSLVIPDTQYF. As DNA, the CDR3 is TGTGCCAGCAGCTTAGTCATCCCAGATACGCAGTATTTT.

This clone has more than one count but fewer than ten. This chain links TRBV18 with TRBJ2-6; possible D gene TRBD1, 5 bases. This CDR3 is built from 14 residues. CDR1 KGHSH and CDR2 LQKENI come from the germline V gene. V was shortened by 4 bases and J by 3 bases, with 7 bases between the two germline ends. The CDR3 sequence: CASSQGIGANVLTF. CDR3 sequence (DNA): TGTGCCAGCTCACAGGGGATTGGGGCCAACGTCCTGACTTTC.

This clone is deemed large. The rearrangement joins TRBV4-2 to TRBJ2-7; D is ambiguous. Per the germline V gene, CDR1 is LGHNA and CDR2 is YNFKEQ. Between the trimmed V and J ends, which lost 0 bases and 0 bases, there was a span of 9 bases. CDR3 length: 15 amino acids. The CDR3 sequence is CASSQDRSSSYEQYF. The DNA of the CDR3 is TGTGCCAGCAGCCAAGATCGGTCGAGCTCCTACGAGCAGTACTTC.